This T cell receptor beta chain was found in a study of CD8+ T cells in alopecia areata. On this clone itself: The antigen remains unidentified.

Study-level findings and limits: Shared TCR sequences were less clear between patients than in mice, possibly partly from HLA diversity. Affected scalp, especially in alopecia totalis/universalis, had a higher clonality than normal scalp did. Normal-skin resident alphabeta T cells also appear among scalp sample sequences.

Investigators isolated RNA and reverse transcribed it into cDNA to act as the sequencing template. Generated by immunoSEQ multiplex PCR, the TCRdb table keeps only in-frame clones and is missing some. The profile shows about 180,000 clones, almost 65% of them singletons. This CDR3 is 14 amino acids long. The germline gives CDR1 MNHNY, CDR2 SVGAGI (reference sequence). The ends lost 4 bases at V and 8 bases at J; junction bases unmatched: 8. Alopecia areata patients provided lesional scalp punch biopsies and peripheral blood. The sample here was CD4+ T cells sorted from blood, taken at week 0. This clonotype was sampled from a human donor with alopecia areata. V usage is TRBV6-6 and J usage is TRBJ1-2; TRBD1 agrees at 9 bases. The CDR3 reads CASSFAGQGRGYTF. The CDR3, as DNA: TGTGCCAGCAGTTTTGCGGGACAGGGAAGGGGCTACACCTTC.